The TCR beta chain under discussion was sequenced for a study of beta chain features in type 1 diabetes listed by TCRdb under 2018. For context, the study as a whole: Patients and healthy donors did not differ in mean age, gender distribution, total cell number or subset yield. A total of around 110,000,000 sorted cells were examined across all samples, and RNA yield correlated strongly with the number of cells per subset. The study compared TCRB repertoires of sorted circulating CD4+ T cell subsets between recently diagnosed type 1 diabetes patients and matched healthy donors. Whereas all 30 or so donors provided naive and central memory subsets, regulatory and stem cell-like memory subsets were isolated from just 8 patients and roughly eight healthy donors.

Paper-wide results and their limitations: Naive, central memory and regulatory TCRB repertoires appeared more similar among patients than among healthy donors. Patients with type 1 diabetes made fewer insertions and deleted more nucleotides at VDJ recombination sites, implying thymic rearrangement abnormalities. Only small numbers of individuals were included in the HLA sub-analyses, which left unresolved whether HLA type had any influence on TCRB rearrangement. Because cDNA rather than genomic DNA was sequenced, highly expressing activated cells could have been over-represented, although no difference in activation and CD3 levels was found between groups. Shorter templates might be favored by PCR, yet because patient and control samples were amplified and corrected together, any such skew would affect both groups equally. A moderate but significant shortening of TCRB CDR3 length was observed in type 1 diabetes patients in all four CD4+ subsets.

The High Capacity cDNA Reverse Transcription Kit was used to reverse transcribe all of the isolated RNA, meaning that expressed TCRB transcripts were what got sequenced. Deep immunoSEQ sequencing was applied to naive, central memory and regulatory T cell samples, giving an average of around 3.4 million total reads per sample. Sorted cells were lysed in RLT buffer and RNA was extracted with DNase-treated RNeasy Micro or Mini kits, depending on cell number. To prevent cross-contamination, every cell subset was processed on its own, while patient and healthy donor samples were processed together. The immunoSEQ multiplex PCR was used to amplify TCRB sequences from cDNA, generating 87-bp fragments that spanned the CDR3 region. Sequencing of the amplicons was done on the Illumina HiSeq platform. In the authors' own workflow: PCR bias was computationally corrected using synthetic template baselines, reads within Hamming distance 2 were collapsed, and singletons that could not be merged were discarded. Reads were aligned to IMGT to assign V, D and J genes, CDR3 length, and insertions or deletions at six rearrangement sites. Within each subset, clonotype counts were normalized to sorted cell number, and only after that were true diversity and Gini coefficients computed with the tcR R package. The overlap coefficient, calculated on TCRB nucleotide sequences, was used to measure repertoire sharing. Out-of-frame TCRB sequences from naive cells were analyzed as a proxy for the pre-selection repertoire. Imported from immuneACCESS, the table was reduced by TCRdb to in-frame sequences with V and J called. These copies leave out some clones; in studies compared against another copy, an unresolved V gene accounts for under half, and the cause of the remainder is not known. That table is the source of V, J and clone size, and D and trimming were worked out from the DNA. The sample includes approximately 270,000 clones, with about 13% observed a single time. The ten biggest clones cover 0.015% to 0.02% of the sample.

A single peripheral blood draw of about 116 mL on average was collected from each donor into heparinised tubes. Using a panel that included CD45RO, CCR7, CD25, CD127, CD95 and CD27, naive, central memory, regulatory and stem cell-like memory CD4+ T cells were sorted on a BD FACSAria II. Every sorted population had a purity above 98%. PBMCs were separated immediately by Lymphoprep density gradient centrifugation and were stained directly, without being cultured. So that batch effects would be minimized, each experiment stained and sorted samples in pairs, pairing one healthy donor with one patient. CDR1 KGHSH and CDR2 LQKENI are derived from the germline V gene. The germline V end is reduced by 8 bases and the J end by 1 base; junction bases left unmatched: 4. The CDR3 runs 13 residues from the cysteine to the phenylalanine. Only CDR3 DNA remains: 39 bases, in frame from the first base. This clone turned up a few times. The antigen it recognizes is unknown. Within one base of it there is no much larger clone, and no base qualities were kept.

Sample: naive CD4+ T cells from blood. What this sample's cell subset or site label stands for: true naive CD4+ T cells. Recombination joined TRBV18 with TRBJ1-1, and 7 junctional nucleotides match TRBD1. This TCR was recovered from a man aged 30 to 45 with type 1 diabetes. This receptor has the CDR3 CASTGQANTEAFF. The bases are TGTGCCAGCACCGGACAGGCGAACACTGAAGCTTTCTTT. Extended through the reference TRBV18 and TRBJ1-1 proteins, this CDR3 yields the full variable domain: NAGVMQNPRHLVRRRGQEARLRCSPMKGHSHVYWYRQLPEEGLKFMVYLQKENIIDESGMPKERFSAEFPKEGPSILRIQQVVRGDSAAYFCASTGQANTEAFFGQGTRLTVV.